Listed below are T cell receptor beta chains from one sample, sequenced in a study of T cells in Graves' hyperthyroidism and ophthalmopathy. One entry per CDR3 protein, called by TCRdb with MiXCR from the multiplex PCR reads. The sample has about half a million distinct CDR3 sequences, 15% to 20% seen once. The specimen sequenced was blood. These receptors were obtained from a woman in her thirties with Graves' ophthalmopathy. Each CDR3 is given with its conserved first and last residue. The D gene is left open where the match is weak. Part of the rows lack a size; the others show once, few, many or a class for expanded clones.

TRBD1,TRBJ2-1,few,TRBV7-9,CASSLASSRDRAEQFF,TGTGCCAGCAGCTTAGCCTCATCCCGGGACAGAGCCGAGCAGTTCTTC
TRBD1,TRBJ2-5,many,TRBV11-3,CASSSRWDREETQYF,TGTGCCAGCAGCTCTAGATGGGACAGAGAAGAGACCCAGTACTTC
.,TRBJ1-6,many,TRBV18,CASSPLDYNSPLHF,TGTGCCAGCTCACCATTGGACTATAATTCACCCCTCCACTTT
TRBD1,TRBJ2-3,many,TRBV6-1,CASERGTGYTDTQYF,TGTGCCAGCGAAAGGGGGACAGGATACACAGATACGCAGTATTTT
.,TRBJ2-1,many,TRBV27,CASSLGTGENEQFF,TGTGCCAGCAGTTTAGGGACCGGCGAAAATGAGCAGTTCTTC
.,TRBJ2-1,few,TRBV6-2/TRBV6-3,CASSYQDEQFF,TGTGCCAGCAGTTACCAGGATGAGCAGTTCTTC
.,TRBJ2-1,many,TRBV18,CASHLSRGRYNEQFF,TGTGCCAGCCATCTAAGCCGAGGGAGGTACAATGAGCAGTTCTTC
.,TRBJ2-3,many,TRBV12-3/TRBV12-4,CASSHREDTDTQYF,TGTGCCAGCAGTCACCGGGAAGACACAGATACGCAGTATTTT
TRBD2,TRBJ2-1,.,TRBV7-9,CASSLEVASGNEQFF,TGTGCCAGCAGCTTAGAAGTCGCTAGCGGGAATGAGCAGTTCTTC
TRBD2,TRBJ2-1,few,TRBV10-3,CAISESGRELSNEQFF,TGTGCCATCAGTGAGTCGGGGCGGGAGCTCTCCAATGAGCAGTTCTTC
TRBD1,TRBJ2-7,many,TRBV28,CASSITGTGPYEQYF,TGTGCCAGCAGTATAACCGGGACAGGGCCCTACGAGCAGTACTTC
.,TRBJ1-5,many,TRBV6-1,CASSEALVVPQHF,TGTGCCAGCAGTGAAGCGTTGGTCGTGCCCCAGCATTTT
.,TRBJ1-1,.,TRBV12-3/TRBV12-4,CASSPIGYTEAFF,TGTGCCAGCAGTCCGATCGGGTACACTGAAGCTTTCTTT
TRBD2,TRBJ2-1,many,TRBV12-3/TRBV12-4,CASSTPLSGRLYNEQFF,TGTGCCAGCAGTACCCCCCTGAGCGGGAGGCTTTACAATGAGCAGTTCTTC
.,TRBJ2-7,few,TRBV19,CASSIRGRIHEQYF,TGTGCCAGTAGTATTCGTGGCAGGATCCACGAGCAGTACTTC
TRBD2,TRBJ2-1,many,TRBV27,CATGRTSINNEQFF,TGTGCCACCGGACGGACTAGCATCAACAATGAGCAGTTCTTC
.,TRBJ1-2,.,TRBV19,CASSISRVENYGYTF,TGTGCCAGTAGTATTAGCAGGGTGGAAAACTATGGCTACACCTTC
.,TRBJ1-2,.,TRBV10-3,CARKRESGNYGYTF,TGTGCCAGAAAGAGAGAGTCCGGTAACTATGGCTACACCTTC
.,TRBJ2-3,.,TRBV28,CASSPAGLSTDTQYF,TGTGCCAGCAGTCCAGCCGGCCTTAGCACAGATACGCAGTATTTT
.,TRBJ2-3,many,TRBV11-3,CASSPPVRATDTQYF,TGTGCCAGCAGCCCCCCCGTACGGGCCACAGATACGCAGTATTTT
.,TRBJ2-7,many,TRBV28,CASSLGTSSYEQYF,TGTGCCAGCAGTTTGGGGACCAGCTCCTACGAGCAGTACTTC
.,TRBJ1-2,.,TRBV27,CASRGIGHGYGYTF,TGTGCCAGCAGGGGGATAGGACATGGATATGGCTACACCTTC
.,TRBJ1-2,many,TRBV20-1,CSARGDGGYGAYGYTF,TGCAGTGCTAGAGGGGACGGAGGGTATGGTGCTTATGGCTACACCTTC
.,TRBJ1-4,few,TRBV5-1,CASSLRDKGNEKLFF,TGCGCCAGCAGCCTAAGGGACAAGGGAAATGAAAAACTGTTTTTT